This T cell receptor (beta chain) is from a study of spatial heterogeneity in lung cancer (dated by TCRdb to between 2018 and 2021). With respect to the entire study: Beta-chain transcripts were consistently detected in greater numbers than alpha-chain transcripts, which likely reflects a higher abundance of beta-chain transcripts. The study quantitatively compared TCR alpha and beta repertoires across multiple tumor regions, matched nontumor lung and blood in non-small cell lung cancer. At surgery, hundreds of tumor regions, around 64 matched nontumor lung samples and more than 55 PBMC samples were TCR-sequenced for both alpha and beta chains. TCR repertoire features were related to nonsynonymous mutation counts determined by whole-exome sequencing of tumor tissue. In the raw uncorrected reads, each unique combination of TCR and UMI appeared on average more than ten times.

Beyond this particular receptor, the publication reports: Ubiquitous expanded tumor TCRs were found in blood more often at tumor resection than at routine follow-up. Additional single-cell paired TCR alpha and beta sequencing was considered necessary to confirm, at a functional level, the hypothesis that regional TCRs recognize regional mutations.

The time point label on this specimen signifies: sample taken at primary tumor resection. The donors were around 69 patients from the lung TRACERx cohort who had early-stage, untreated non-small cell lung cancer. Without any cell sorting, TCR sequencing was performed on whole RNA extracted either from tumor and nontumor lung tissue or from cryopreserved PBMC samples. Only patients for whom sufficient RNA was available from at least two tumor regions were selected for TCR sequencing. This clonotype was picked up many times. Its cognate antigen has yet to be identified. One base away there is no much larger clone; base qualities are not given. The library was made by 5' RACE. TCRdb names NextSeq 500 as the instrument used. In the TCR library protocol, a unique molecular identifier was attached to each TCR cDNA molecule so that PCR and sequencing errors could be corrected. In the authors' own workflow: TCR identification, UMI-based error correction and CDR3 extraction were performed with Decombinator tools. TCRs above a frequency of 2 per 1,000, corresponding to the top 1% of the tumor frequency distribution, were defined as expanded. Renyi diversity was calculated using the R vegan package after each repertoire was subsampled 100 times to 5,000 TCRs. CDR3 similarity networks were built from amino acid triplet string-kernel similarity, with CDR3s being connected when pairwise similarity was above 0.82. TCRdb cleaned the public reads at Q25 with fastp, built clones with MiXCR and kept in-frame beta chains. Each CDR3 protein appears once, grouped with its most common genes and DNA. The V and J calls come from TCRdb's annotation, not from the publication. Here the sample has under 80,000 distinct CDR3 sequences; roughly 6.4% occur a single time. Of the sample, around 15% is held by the ten largest clones.

From the cysteine up to the phenylalanine, the CDR3 has a length of 19 residues. Only the CDR3 part of the read is kept: 57 bases, read in frame from the first base. A distance of 24 bases separates the germline ends of V and J, which lose 5 bases and 2 bases respectively. The TCR was taken from a female donor with early-stage non-small cell lung cancer. The V and J genes are TRBV12-3 or TRBV12-4 and TRBJ2-2, with an unclear D gene assignment. The sample consisted of PBMCs, taken at surgery. The CDR3 protein: CASSPRVGTVLLNTGELFF. The DNA sequence reads TGTGCCAGCAGTCCACGCGTGGGCACCGTACTACTCAACACCGGGGAGCTGTTTTTT.